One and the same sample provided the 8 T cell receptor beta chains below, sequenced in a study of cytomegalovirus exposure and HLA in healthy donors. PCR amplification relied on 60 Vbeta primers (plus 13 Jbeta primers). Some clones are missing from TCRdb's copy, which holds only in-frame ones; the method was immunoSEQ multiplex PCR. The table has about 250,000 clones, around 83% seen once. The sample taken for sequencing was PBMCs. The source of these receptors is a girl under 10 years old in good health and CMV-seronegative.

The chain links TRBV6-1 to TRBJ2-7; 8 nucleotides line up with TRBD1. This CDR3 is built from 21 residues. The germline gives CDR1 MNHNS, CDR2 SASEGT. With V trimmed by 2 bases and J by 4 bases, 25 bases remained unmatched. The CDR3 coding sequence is TGTGCCAGCAGTGAATTAGGTGGTAGAGGCTTGGGGGACAGGCGAGCTTACGAGCAGTACTTC. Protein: CASSELGGRGLGDRRAYEQYF.

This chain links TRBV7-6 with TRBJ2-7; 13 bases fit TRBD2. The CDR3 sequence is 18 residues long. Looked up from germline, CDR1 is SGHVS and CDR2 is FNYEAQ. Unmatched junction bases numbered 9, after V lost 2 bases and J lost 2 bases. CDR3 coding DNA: TGTGCCAGCAGCTTAATATCCCCCGGGACTAGCGGGGCCTACGAGCAGTACTTC. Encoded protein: CASSLISPGTSGAYEQYF. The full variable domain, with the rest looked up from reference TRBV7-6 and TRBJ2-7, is GAGVSQSPRYKVTKRGQDVALRCDPISGHVSLYWYRQALGQGPEFLTYFNYEAQQDKSGLPNDRFSAERPEGSISTLTIQRTEQRDSAMYRCASSLISPGTSGAYEQYFGPGTRLTVT.

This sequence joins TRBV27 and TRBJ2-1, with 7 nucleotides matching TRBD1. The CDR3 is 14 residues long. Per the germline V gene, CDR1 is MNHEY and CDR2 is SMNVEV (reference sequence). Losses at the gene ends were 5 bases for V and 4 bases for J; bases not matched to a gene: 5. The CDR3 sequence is CASSKQGLYNEQFF. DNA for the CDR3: TGTGCCAGCAGTAAACAGGGGTTGTACAATGAGCAGTTCTTC.

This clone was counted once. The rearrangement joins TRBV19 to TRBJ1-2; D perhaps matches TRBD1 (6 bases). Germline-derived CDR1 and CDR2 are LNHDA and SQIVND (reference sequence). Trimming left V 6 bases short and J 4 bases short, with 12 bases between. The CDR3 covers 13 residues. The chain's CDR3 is CASRNRAGYGYTF. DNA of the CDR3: TGTGCCAGTAGAAACAGGGCCGGCTATGGCTACACCTTC.

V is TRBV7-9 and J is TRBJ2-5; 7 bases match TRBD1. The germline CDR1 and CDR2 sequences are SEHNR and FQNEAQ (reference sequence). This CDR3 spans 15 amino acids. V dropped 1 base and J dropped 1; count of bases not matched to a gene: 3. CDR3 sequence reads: CASSLVGQVQETQYF. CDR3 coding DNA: TGTGCCAGCAGCTTAGTAGGACAGGTCCAAGAGACCCAGTACTTC.

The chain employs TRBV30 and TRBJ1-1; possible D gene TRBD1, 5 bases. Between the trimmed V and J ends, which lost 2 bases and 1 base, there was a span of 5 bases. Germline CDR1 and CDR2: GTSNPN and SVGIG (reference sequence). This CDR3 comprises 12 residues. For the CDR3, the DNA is TGTGCCTGGAGTCAGGGGAACACTGAAGCTTTCTTT. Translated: CAWSQGNTEAFF.

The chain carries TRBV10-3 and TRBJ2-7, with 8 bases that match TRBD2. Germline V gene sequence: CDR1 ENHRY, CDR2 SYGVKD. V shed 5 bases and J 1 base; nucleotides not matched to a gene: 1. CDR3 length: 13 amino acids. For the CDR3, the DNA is TGTGCCATCAGTCCGGGGGGGTCCTACGAGCAGTACTTC. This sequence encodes CAISPGGSYEQYF.

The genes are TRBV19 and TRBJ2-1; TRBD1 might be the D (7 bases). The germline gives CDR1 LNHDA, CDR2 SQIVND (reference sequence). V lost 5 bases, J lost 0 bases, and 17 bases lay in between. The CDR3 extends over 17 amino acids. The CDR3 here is CASSLRGRSSSYNEQFF. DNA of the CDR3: TGTGCCAGTAGTCTCAGGGGGAGGAGTAGCTCCTACAATGAGCAGTTCTTC.